One and the same sample provided the 20 T cell receptor beta chains below, sequenced in a study of T-cell reconstitution after alpha-beta-depleted transplantation in children. Preparing the TCRbeta library involved the use of unique molecular identifiers. From the PCR reads, TCRdb called clonotypes with MiXCR, one entry per CDR3 protein. The sample includes approximately 200,000 distinct CDR3 sequences, roughly 6.5% of them seen just once. The starting material was PBMCs, obtained before TCRalphabeta/CD19-depleted stem cell transplant. All receptors come from a girl in the first two years of life with combined immunodeficiency, due to receive a stem cell transplant.

This clonotype was counted many times. CDR3 sequence reads: CSASTGSYEQYF. CDR3 coding DNA: TGCAGTGCTAGTACAGGCTCCTACGAGCAGTACTTC. This chain connects TRBV20-1 to TRBJ2-7; TRBD1 is a possible D gene (5 bases). The V and J ends lost 3 bases and 0 bases respectively, with 6 bases between them. Germline V CDR1 and CDR2: DFQATT, SNEGSKA (reference sequence). The CDR3 has 12 amino acids.

Ten or more counts support this clonotype. The chain carries TRBV5-1 and TRBJ1-1, with D perhaps matching TRBD1 (6 bases). CDR1 and CDR2 (germline): SGHRS, YFSETQ. V was trimmed by 0 bases and J by 8 bases, leaving 17 bases between them. The CDR3 length is 15 residues. The CDR3, as DNA: TGCGCCAGCAGCTTGGAGGGGGTTATTCAGGGGGAAGCTTTCTTT. Its translation: CASSLEGVIQGEAFF.

This clonotype was seen at least ten times. The J gene is TRBJ1-5, the V gene TRBV28; TRBD1 is a possible D gene (5 bases). This CDR3 has 15 amino acids. Trimming took off 3 bases at V and 3 bases at J, with 12 bases between the two ends. Germline CDR1 and CDR2: MDHEN and SYDVKM. This CDR3 is CASSFNGGINQPQHF. In DNA form, the CDR3 reads TGTGCCAGCAGTTTTAACGGGGGAATCAATCAGCCCCAGCATTTT.

In this sample, this clonotype turned up many times. The V gene is TRBV25-1, the J gene TRBJ1-1; 7 bases agree with TRBD1. The germline V gene encodes CDR1 MGHDK and CDR2 SYGVNS. This CDR3 region has 14 residues. After removal of 6 bases from V and 4 bases from J, the junction contained 8 bases not matched to a gene. The CDR3 loop is CASRARGQVTEAFF. The CDR3 DNA sequence: TGTGCCAGCAGAGCAAGGGGGCAAGTCACTGAAGCTTTCTTT.

This clonotype was recorded many times. The rearrangement uses TRBV6-5 and TRBJ2-1; D gene ambiguous. The germline V gene has CDR1 MNHEY and CDR2 SVGAGI. This CDR3 region has 15 residues. V was cut by 2 bases and J by 5 bases, with 13 bases left in between. CDR3 protein: CASSYGLVTNNEQFF. DNA for the CDR3: TGTGCCAGCAGTTACGGGCTAGTGACAAACAATGAGCAGTTCTTC.

This clonotype showed up many times. The V gene is TRBV20-1, the J gene TRBJ2-1; maybe TRBD2 (6 bases). Germline CDR1 reads DFQATT; CDR2 reads SNEGSKA (reference sequence). The germline V and J ends were trimmed by 1 base and 6 bases, with 7 bases remaining between them. The CDR3 is 12 amino acids. CDR3 DNA sequence: TGCAGTGCTAGAGGTAGCGGCAATGAGCAGTTCTTC. It yields the protein CSARGSGNEQFF.

In this sample, this clonotype turned up many times. This chain's CDR3 is CASSFSGELAKNIQYF. CDR3 nucleotide sequence: TGCGCCAGCAGCTTTTCAGGTGAACTAGCCAAAAACATTCAGTACTTC. This rearrangement joins TRBV5-1 to TRBJ2-4, with unresolved D. Germline loops: CDR1 SGHRS, CDR2 YFSETQ. V was clipped by 2 bases and J by 0 bases, with 12 bases between them. This CDR3 is built from 16 residues.

The sample holds many counts of this clonotype. This sequence joins TRBV20-1 and TRBJ1-1, with D possibly being TRBD1 (6 bases). V was shortened by 6 bases and J by 2 bases, with 16 bases between the two germline ends. Germline lookup yields CDR1 DFQATT and CDR2 SNEGSKA (reference sequence). This CDR3 has 14 amino acids. DNA for the CDR3: TGCAGTGCCCCTAAGGGGGGTCCCAACACTGAAGCTTTCTTT. It specifies CSAPKGGPNTEAFF.

In this sample, this clonotype turned up a few times. The CDR3 carries no conserved terminal phenylalanine or tryptophan, so it likely arises from a read error. The J gene is TRBJ1-1, the V gene TRBV6-5; D is undetermined. The CDR3 runs 14 residues. Trimming pared 0 bases from V and 1 base from J, leaving 6 bases between. Germline lookup yields CDR1 MNHEY and CDR2 SVGAGI. CDR3 region: CASSYSGANTEAFY. CDR3 bases: TGTGCCAGCAGTTACTCGGGAGCGAACACTGAAGCTTTCTAT.

This clonotype was seen many times. This chain connects TRBV4-1 to TRBJ2-3; D is unresolved. The V gene's germline CDR1 is MGHRA and CDR2 YSYEKL. This CDR3 region has 12 residues. V lost 1 base and J 4 bases, leaving 3 bases between the germline ends. CDR3 protein: CASSQGPDTQYF. In DNA form, the CDR3 reads TGCGCCAGCAGCCAAGGCCCAGATACGCAGTATTTT.

In its sample, this clonotype was seen many times. The chain joins TRBV20-1 to TRBJ2-5, with D hard to call. CDR1 is DFQATT, CDR2 SNEGSKA, per germline (reference sequence). This CDR3 region has 11 residues. Trimming removed 6 bases from V and 5 bases from J, with 10 bases in between. The CDR3 sequence: CSARSQETQYF. CDR3 nucleotides: TGCAGTGCCAGATCCCAGGAGACCCAGTACTTC.

This clonotype was found many times. The chain has TRBV27 and TRBJ2-5; maybe TRBD1 (5 bases). V was shortened by 8 bases and J by 4 bases, with 14 bases between the two germline ends. This CDR3 is 13 amino acids long. CDR1 and CDR2 from the germline V gene are MNHEY and SMNVEV (reference sequence). The CDR3 DNA is TGTGCCAGCTCCTGGGGCGGCGGAGAGACCCAGTACTTC. Protein sequence: CASSWGGGETQYF.

This clonotype has more than one count but fewer than ten. V usage is TRBV19 and J usage is TRBJ2-7; 10 bases match TRBD1. The junction had 4 bases not matched to a gene; V was cut back by 7 bases and J by 7 bases. The CDR3 consists of 12 residues. CDR1 is LNHDA and CDR2 is SQIVND in the germline V gene (reference sequence). CDR3 in DNA: TGTGCCAGTAATGGGGGACAGGGGGAGCAGTACTTC. It encodes CASNGGQGEQYF.

This clonotype came up many times. The chain carries TRBV29-1 and TRBJ2-7, with 7 bases matching TRBD1. The CDR3 extends over 12 amino acids. The trim removed 4 bases at V and 0 bases at J, leaving 0 bases unmatched. Germline lookup yields CDR1 SQVTM and CDR2 ANQGSEA. The chain's CDR3 is CSVAGGSYEQYF. The CDR3 region has the DNA TGCAGCGTTGCAGGGGGCTCCTACGAGCAGTACTTC.

This clonotype was found a few times. V is TRBV24-1 and J is TRBJ2-2; maybe TRBD1 (5 bases). Germline loops: CDR1 KGHDR, CDR2 SFDVKD. The CDR3 length is 13 residues. V dropped 8 bases and J dropped 1 base, with 7 bases sitting between them. Here the CDR3 reads CATNGQNTGELFF. In DNA, the CDR3 is TGTGCCACCAACGGACAGAACACCGGGGAGCTGTTTTTT.

This clonotype was counted ten times or more. The chain recombines TRBV11-2 with TRBJ2-1; the D gene is possibly TRBD2 (6 bases). The CDR3 covers 15 residues. Germline V gene data show CDR1 as SGHAT and CDR2 as FQNNGV. Trimming stripped 5 bases from V and 3 bases from J, with 14 bases between. The CDR3 region is CASSAHGAGYNEQFF. For the CDR3, the DNA is TGTGCCAGCAGCGCTCATGGAGCGGGCTACAATGAGCAGTTCTTC.

This clonotype has a count of ten or more. The chain couples TRBV12-3 or TRBV12-4 to TRBJ1-5; no reliable D call. The CDR3 spans 14 residues. Between the trimmed V and J ends, which lost 6 bases and 0 bases, there was a span of 9 bases. The CDR3 loop is CASSPTYSNQPQHF. Here the CDR3 DNA reads TGTGCCAGCAGCCCGACCTATAGCAATCAGCCCCAGCATTTT.

In its sample, this clonotype was seen many times. The chain has TRBV29-1 and TRBJ2-2, with D possibly TRBD1 on 6 matching bases. V gave up 4 bases and J gave up 0 bases, with 12 bases separating them. The CDR3 is made up of 15 amino acids. Germline V gene data show CDR1 as SQVTM and CDR2 as ANQGSEA. As DNA, the CDR3 is TGCAGCGTTGTTCAAGGGGGATCGAACACCGGGGAGCTGTTTTTT. Its protein is CSVVQGGSNTGELFF.

The chain couples TRBV18 to TRBJ1-1; 7 bases are a match to TRBD1. Germline assignment: CDR1 KGHSH and CDR2 LQKENI. J lost 3 bases, V lost 3 bases, and 4 bases had no gene match. The CDR3 totals 14 residues. The DNA for the CDR3 is TGTGCCAGCTCACCGGGACAGTCATACACTGAAGCTTTCTTT. Translated, it gives CASSPGQSYTEAFF. The complete variable domain, with remaining parts taken from reference TRBV18 and TRBJ1-1, reads NAGVMQNPRHLVRRRGQEARLRCSPMKGHSHVYWYRQLPEEGLKFMVYLQKENIIDESGMPKERFSAEFPKEGPSILRIQQVVRGDSAAYFCASSPGQSYTEAFFGQGTRLTVV.

This clonotype was counted at least ten times. This chain connects TRBV4-2 to TRBJ1-1; D is uncertain. The CDR3 runs 13 residues. V was trimmed by 4 bases and J by 1 base, leaving 7 bases between them. Germline V gives CDR1 LGHNA, CDR2 YNFKEQ. The CDR3 nucleotides are TGTGCCAGCAGCCTAATACAGAACACTGAAGCTTTCTTT. This sequence encodes CASSLIQNTEAFF.